These T cell receptor beta chains were read from a single sample in a study of cytomegalovirus exposure and HLA in healthy donors. Using immunoSEQ multiplex PCR, the repertoire was profiled, and TCRdb retains in-frame clones only, with some absent. The sample comprises a few hundred thousand clones, roughly 90% of which are singletons, and roughly 0.82% rests with the top ten. The sequenced material came from PBMCs. All receptors come from a woman younger than 35 in good health and CMV-seronegative. The CDR3 runs from the conserved cysteine through the conserved F or W.

J gene,V gene,CDR3 protein
TRBJ2-2,TRBV10-2,CASSENIGGAEDGELFF
TRBJ1-4,TRBV6-1,CASSGGGGGEKLFF
TRBJ2-1,TRBV12-5,CASEFSGSPNEQFF
TRBJ2-7,TRBV28,CASSFPLGTGGVEQYF
TRBJ2-3,TRBV23-1,CASSLRGPVTDTQYF
TRBJ2-2,TRBV27,CASRLAGGPGELFF
TRBJ2-7,TRBV19,CASSTYSGAPEQYF
TRBJ1-1,TRBV6-1,CASSEWAQVMNTEAFF
TRBJ2-3,TRBV27,CASSLWGGGEADTQYF
TRBJ2-2,TRBV5-4,CASSYGQTGSRTGELFF
TRBJ2-7,TRBV18,CASSPLEGVNSYEQYF
TRBJ2-3,TRBV27,CASSATLAASTDTQYF
TRBJ2-1,TRBV6-5,CASSISRTGYNEQFF
TRBJ2-6,TRBV4-1,CASSPLSGGASGANVLTF
TRBJ2-7,TRBV19,CASSTTRPYEQYF
TRBJ1-6,TRBV2,CASSVQGGSPLHF
TRBJ2-3,TRBV10-1,CASTPRLGDTQYF
TRBJ2-1,TRBV5-4,CASTPPKSGSQNEQFF
TRBJ2-5,TRBV27,CASSPGLIQETQYF
TRBJ2-7,TRBV28,CASKSAGDPSEQYF
TRBJ2-2,TRBV7-9,CASSLGRGSTGELFF
TRBJ2-7,TRBV28,CASSPGGNSYEQYF
TRBJ1-1,TRBV9,CASSRGGSGAFF
TRBJ2-3,TRBV2,CASTFSWADTQYF
TRBJ2-2,TRBV7-9,CASSLPGEAGELFF
TRBJ2-6,TRBV13,CASGLGANVLTF
TRBJ1-2,TRBV11-1,CASSSITGFLYGYTF
TRBJ2-1,TRBV2,CASRDPAKRGIEQFF
TRBJ2-3,TRBV4-1,CASSQDKVLAVTDTQYF
TRBJ1-2,TRBV2,CFGLEGKDYGYTF
TRBJ2-7,TRBV27,CASRSGGRSYEQYF
TRBJ1-1,TRBV7-6,CASSSAGGLSLNTEAFF
TRBJ2-7,TRBV6-1,CASAPSRVEQYF
TRBJ2-2,TRBV6-6,CASSFGQGATGELFF
TRBJ1-5,TRBV5-8,CASLRGPHNQPQHF
TRBJ1-4,TRBV28,CASSLVRGQGVIEKLFF
TRBJ1-2,TRBV11-2,CASSSPAGYGYTF
TRBJ2-6,TRBV30,CAWRGGSGANVLTF
TRBJ1-4,TRBV7-8,CASSLDPSGIGKLFF
TRBJ1-3,TRBV4-1,CASSQETYSGNTIYF
TRBJ2-1,TRBV5-1,CASSMGQGPYNEQFF
TRBJ2-7,TRBV2,CASSVRQGAIYEQYF
TRBJ2-1,TRBV5-6,CASSFGQGQFF